This T cell receptor beta chain was retrieved from a study of beta chain features in type 1 diabetes. Study outcomes and limitations: HLA effects on TCRB rearrangement stayed unresolved here. For type 1 diabetes patients, VDJ junctions showed fewer insertions and more deletions.

Expressed TCRB transcripts got sequenced, as all isolated RNA was reverse transcribed. Roughly 3.57 million reads on average were seen across naive, central memory and regulatory T cell samples. Sequencing used immunoSEQ multiplex PCR; TCRdb keeps in-frame clones, though not all of them. The sample shows over 700,000 clones, roughly 15% of them seen only once. Germline assignment: CDR1 MGHRA and CDR2 YSYEKL. The J segment lost 9 bases and the V segment lost 3 bases, leaving 8 bases of the junction unmatched. The CDR3 is 16 residues long. Points on this clone: Its antigen is unknown.

The source of this sequence is a woman between 18 and 29 years old in good health. Material for sequencing was naive CD4+ T cells from blood. The chain is built from TRBV4-1 and TRBJ2-1; 13 positions agree with TRBD2. CDR3 DNA sequence: TGCGCCAGCAGCCACCTCACTAGCGGGAGGGCTCGTGAGCAGTTCTTC. This encodes CASSHLTSGRAREQFF.